Listed here is a single T cell receptor beta chain. Its cognate antigen is unknown. These data belong to a study of cytomegalovirus exposure and HLA in healthy donors. Study results and caveats: Three CMV-associated chains proved CMV antigen-specific in vitro.

Data came from immunoSEQ multiplex PCR; TCRdb stores just in-frame clones and leaves some out. The sample lists tens of thousands of clones, 85% to 95% occurring once. The CDR3 has 15 residues. Germline CDR1 SGHRS, CDR2 YFSETQ. Trimming took 0 bases from V and 5 from J, leaving 14 bases between them. The chain carries TRBV5-1 and TRBJ2-5; D is perhaps TRBD2 (6 bases). The source material was PBMCs. This TCR was sampled from a woman between 18 and 29 years old in good health and CMV-seronegative. The CDR3: CASSLAVGRGETQYF. The CDR3 DNA sequence: TGCGCCAGCAGCTTGGCGGTTGGGCGGGGTGAGACCCAGTACTTC.